This is a list of T cell receptor beta chains from one sample in a study of identical twins. TCRdb independently ran MiXCR on the 5' RACE reads; one entry per CDR3 protein. The sample consists of some 500,000 distinct CDR3 sequences, 13% to 15% of them appearing once. The data were also submitted as part of a second study, on yellow fever vaccine responses in identical twins.

The sequenced sample consisted of CD4+ T cells sorted from blood. The source of these receptors is a woman between 18 and 30 years old in good health. The CDR3 runs from the conserved cysteine through the conserved F or W. Each record gives: CDR3 length, J gene, V gene, D gene, clone size, CDR3 DNA, CDR3 protein. A D gene is named only where the DNA matches it firmly. Part of the rows lack a size; the others show once, few, many or a class for expanded clones.

16 | TRBJ2-4 | TRBV4-1 | - | many | TGCGCCAGCAGCCCCGCCGGAGTTGGGGCCAAAAACATTCAGTACTTC | CASSPAGVGAKNIQYF
15 | TRBJ2-1 | TRBV7-9 | - | few | TGTGCCAGCAGCTTAAACCTGTTGGTCTACAATGAGCAGTTCTTC | CASSLNLLVYNEQFF
17 | TRBJ2-3 | TRBV10-3 | - | - | TGTGCCATCAGTGAGACTCGGTGGGGTGGAGAGGGAGATACGCAGTATTTT | CAISETRWGGEGDTQYF
16 | TRBJ2-3 | TRBV6-1 | - | - | TGTGCCAGCAGTGACGGGACGGCAAAGGGGGCAGATACGCAGTATTTT | CASSDGTAKGADTQYF
11 | TRBJ1-2 | TRBV20-1 | - | few | TGCAGTGCGGGGGAAGCAAATGGCTACACCTTC | CSAGEANGYTF
12 | TRBJ2-1 | TRBV29-1 | TRBD2 | many | TGCAGCGTCGAAGTGGGGGGGAGGGAGCAGTTCTTC | CSVEVGGREQFF
18 | TRBJ1-5 | TRBV12-3/TRBV12-4 | TRBD1 | few | TGTGCCAGCAGCCCTGGACCAGGGGGCCTTAATAGCAATCAGCCCCAGCATTTT | CASSPGPGGLNSNQPQHF
16 | TRBJ2-2 | TRBV10-3 | TRBD1 | many | TGTGCCCTCTTATCTACGGACAGGGGGAACACCGGGGAGCTGTTTTTT | CALLSTDRGNTGELFF
16 | TRBJ2-2 | TRBV19 | - | - | TGTGCCAGTAGTATAGTCGTAGCGGCGAACACCGGGGAGCTGTTTTTT | CASSIVVAANTGELFF
14 | TRBJ1-1 | TRBV4-2 | TRBD1 | - | TGTGCCAGCAGCAAAGACAGGGTGAACACTGAAGCTTTCTTT | CASSKDRVNTEAFF
16 | TRBJ2-3 | TRBV3-1 | - | - | TGTGCCAGCAGCCGCTACCTGAGGGACGACACAGATACGCAGTATTTT | CASSRYLRDDTDTQYF
14 | TRBJ1-1 | TRBV12-3/TRBV12-4 | - | many | TGTGCCAGCAGTTTCCGGCCAATGAACACTGAAGCTTTCTTT | CASSFRPMNTEAFF
16 | TRBJ2-5 | TRBV10-2 | TRBD2 | few | TGCGCCAGCAGTGAGGCTAGCGGGAGGTCCCAAGAGACCCAGTACTTC | CASSEASGRSQETQYF
14 | TRBJ2-7 | TRBV20-1 | - | many | TGCAGTGCTCTAAACGATGGGGTGTTGTACGAGCAGTACTTC | CSALNDGVLYEQYF
13 | TRBJ2-7 | TRBV12-3/TRBV12-4 | - | - | TGTGCCAGCAGTTCCTTCGGCCCCTACGAGCAGTACTTC | CASSSFGPYEQYF
19 | TRBJ2-7 | TRBV4-3 | TRBD2 | few | TGCGCCAGCAGCCAAAGGTTACTGGGAGGGATAGCGGGACCCTACGAGCAGTACTTC | CASSQRLLGGIAGPYEQYF
14 | TRBJ1-4 | TRBV4-1 | - | - | TGCGCCAGCAGCCCAGACATAGGGTATTTGAAACTGTTTTTT | CASSPDIGYLKLFF
15 | TRBJ2-5 | TRBV4-2 | - | few | TGTGCCAGCAGCCAAGAAGCCAGTAGAAAGGAGACCCAGTACTTC | CASSQEASRKETQYF
13 | TRBJ1-2 | TRBV27 | - | few | TGTGCCAGCAGTTACAGGGAAGACTATGGCTACACCTTC | CASSYREDYGYTF
15 | TRBJ2-5 | TRBV5-1 | - | once | TGCGCCAGCAGCACTTACTCGTTTTCCAGCGAGACCCAGTACTTC | CASSTYSFSSETQYF
11 | TRBJ2-5 | TRBV29-1 | - | - | TGCAGCGTTGTGGGCCCGGTGGACCAGTACTTC | CSVVGPVDQYF
12 | TRBJ1-1 | TRBV2 | - | - | TGTGCCAGCAGGGGGGACACAGTTAAAGCTTTCTTT | CASRGDTVKAFF
15 | TRBJ2-5 | TRBV7-6 | TRBD2 | - | TGTGCCAGCACCGCTCTAGCGGGCCCTCAAGAGACCCAGTACTTC | CASTALAGPQETQYF
16 | TRBJ2-7 | TRBV7-9 | TRBD1 | - | TGTGCCAGCAGCCCACCGGGACAGGGGGGCCCTGGCGAGCAGTACTTC | CASSPPGQGGPGEQYF
15 | TRBJ2-1 | TRBV28 | TRBD2 | few | TGTGCCAGCCTTACCTCAGCGGGAGGGAAGAATGAGCAGTTCTTC | CASLTSAGGKNEQFF
17 | TRBJ2-7 | TRBV4-3 | TRBD2 | - | TGCGCCAGCAGCCAAGATGCCTCACTAGCGGGAGACTACGAGCAGTACTTC | CASSQDASLAGDYEQYF
15 | TRBJ2-2 | TRBV18 | TRBD1 | - | TGTGCCAGCTCTGGACAGGGGTCTGACACCGGGGAGCTGTTTTTT | CASSGQGSDTGELFF
14 | TRBJ2-1 | TRBV20-1 | - | - | TGCAGTGCCCAACAGGGTCAACTTAGAAATGAGCAGTTCTTC | CSAQQGQLRNEQFF